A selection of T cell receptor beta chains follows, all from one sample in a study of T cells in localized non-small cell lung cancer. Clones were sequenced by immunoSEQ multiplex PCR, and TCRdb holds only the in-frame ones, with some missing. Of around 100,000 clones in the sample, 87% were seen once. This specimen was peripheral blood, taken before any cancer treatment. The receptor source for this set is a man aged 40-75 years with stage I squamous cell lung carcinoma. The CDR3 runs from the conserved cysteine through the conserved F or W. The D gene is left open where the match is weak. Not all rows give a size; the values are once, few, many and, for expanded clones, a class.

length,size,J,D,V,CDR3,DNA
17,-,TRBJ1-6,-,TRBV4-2,CASSGAGAPSYNSPLHF,TGTGCCAGCAGTGGGGCAGGGGCCCCCTCCTATAATTCACCCCTCCACTTT
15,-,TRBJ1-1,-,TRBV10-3,CATTDRFRGNTEAFF,TGTGCCACGACTGATCGGTTCAGGGGGAACACTGAAGCTTTCTTT
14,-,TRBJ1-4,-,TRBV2,CASRNDGSNEKLFF,TGTGCCAGCAGGAATGACGGATCTAATGAAAAACTGTTTTTT
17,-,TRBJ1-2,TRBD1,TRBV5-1,CASSLGPGGQGNYGYTF,TGCGCCAGCAGCTTGGGGCCGGGAGGACAGGGCAACTATGGCTACACCTTC
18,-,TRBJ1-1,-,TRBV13,CASTLWTAVTAPNTEAFF,TGTGCCAGCACCCTTTGGACAGCCGTCACCGCTCCGAACACTGAAGCTTTCTTT
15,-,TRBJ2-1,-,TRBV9,CASSPRSTRGNEQFF,TGTGCCAGCAGCCCCAGGTCCACCCGAGGCAATGAGCAGTTCTTC
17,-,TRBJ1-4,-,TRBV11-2,CASSLGRQGRHNEKLFF,TGTGCCAGCAGCTTAGGGAGGCAGGGAAGACATAATGAAAAACTGTTTTTT
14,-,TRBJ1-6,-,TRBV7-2,CASSLGALNSPLHF,TGTGCCAGCAGCTTAGGGGCGCTTAATTCACCCCTCCACTTT
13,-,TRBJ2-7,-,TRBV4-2,CASSLRISYEQYF,TGTGCCAGCAGCCTACGAATCTCCTACGAGCAGTACTTC
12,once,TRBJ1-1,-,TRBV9,CASAPTYDEAFF,TGTGCCAGCGCCCCTACATATGATGAAGCTTTCTTT
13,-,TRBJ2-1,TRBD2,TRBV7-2,CASSLVAGREQFF,TGTGCCAGCAGCTTAGTAGCGGGTCGTGAGCAGTTCTTC
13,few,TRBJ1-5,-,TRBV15,CATSREGNQPQHF,TGTGCCACCAGCAGAGAGGGCAATCAGCCCCAGCATTTT
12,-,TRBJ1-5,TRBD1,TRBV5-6,CASSLAGGPQHF,TGTGCCAGCAGCTTGGCAGGGGGGCCCCAGCATTTT
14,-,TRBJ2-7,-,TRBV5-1,CASSEQGFVNEQYF,TGCGCCAGCAGCGAACAGGGTTTCGTTAACGAGCAGTACTTC
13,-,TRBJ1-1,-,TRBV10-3,CAISDKITTEAFF,TGTGCCATCAGTGATAAAATAACCACTGAAGCTTTCTTT
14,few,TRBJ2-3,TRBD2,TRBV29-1,CSLERGPSTDTQYF,TGCAGCCTTGAGCGGGGGCCTAGCACAGATACGCAGTATTTT
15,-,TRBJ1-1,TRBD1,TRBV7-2,CASSPLTGRSTEAFF,TGTGCCAGCAGCCCTCTGACAGGGCGATCCACTGAAGCTTTCTTT
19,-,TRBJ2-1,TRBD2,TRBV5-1,CASSSPGTTGTSGGYEQFF,TGCGCCAGCAGCTCGCCCGGGACAACCGGGACTAGCGGGGGCTATGAGCAGTTCTTC
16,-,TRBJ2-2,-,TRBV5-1,CASSLSQGNSAGELFF,TGCGCCAGCAGCTTGTCACAGGGAAACAGCGCCGGGGAGCTGTTTTTT
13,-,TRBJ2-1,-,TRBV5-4,CASSLHRDNEQFF,TGTGCCAGCAGCCTACACAGGGACAATGAGCAGTTCTTC
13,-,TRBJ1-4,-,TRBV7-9,CASSFRWEEKLFF,TGTGCCAGCAGCTTCCGGTGGGAAGAAAAACTGTTTTTT
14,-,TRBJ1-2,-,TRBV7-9,CASSLEALSYGYTF,TGTGCCAGCAGCTTAGAGGCGTTATCATATGGCTACACCTTC
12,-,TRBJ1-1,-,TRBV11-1,CASSDADSEAFF,TGTGCCAGCAGCGACGCCGATTCTGAAGCTTTCTTT
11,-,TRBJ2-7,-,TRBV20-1,CSARHQGAKYF,TGCAGTGCTAGACACCAGGGTGCGAAGTACTTC
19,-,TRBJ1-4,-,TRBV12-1,CASNRGETGGSASHEKLFF,TGTGCCAGCAACCGAGGGGAGACAGGGGGCTCTGCGTCCCATGAAAAACTGTTTTTT
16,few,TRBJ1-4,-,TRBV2,CASSARRPRDGEKLFF,TGTGCCAGCAGCGCCCGGCGCCCTAGGGACGGTGAAAAACTGTTTTTT
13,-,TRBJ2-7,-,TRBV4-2,CASSLSGAYEQYF,TGTGCCAGCAGCCTATCAGGGGCCTACGAGCAGTACTTC
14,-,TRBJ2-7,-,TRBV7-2,CASSPDSSSYEQYF,TGTGCCAGCAGCCCGGACAGCAGCTCCTACGAGCAGTACTTC
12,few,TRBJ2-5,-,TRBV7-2,CASSFYQETQYF,TGTGCCAGCAGCTTCTACCAAGAGACCCAGTACTTC
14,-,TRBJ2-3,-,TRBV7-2,CASSLQGGSDTQYF,TGTGCCAGCAGCTTACAGGGGGGGTCAGATACGCAGTATTTT
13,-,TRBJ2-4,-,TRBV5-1,CASSLARSDIQYF,TGCGCCAGCAGCTTAGCTAGGTCGGACATTCAGTACTTC
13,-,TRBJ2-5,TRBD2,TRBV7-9,CASRNSGGETQYF,TGTGCCAGCAGAAATAGCGGGGGGGAGACCCAGTACTTC
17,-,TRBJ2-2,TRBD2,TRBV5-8,CASNTGLTLTDTGELFF,TGTGCCAGCAACACGGGACTAACCCTAACGGACACCGGGGAGCTGTTTTTT
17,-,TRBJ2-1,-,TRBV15,CATSRDLRLGGFAEQFF,TGTGCCACCAGCAGAGATTTGCGGCTAGGGGGTTTTGCTGAGCAGTTCTTC
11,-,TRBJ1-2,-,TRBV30,CAWSPTGGYTF,TGTGCCTGGAGCCCGACGGGCGGCTACACCTTC
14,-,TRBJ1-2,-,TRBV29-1,CSVVRTSGWDGYTF,TGCAGCGTTGTCAGGACGTCAGGTTGGGATGGCTACACCTTC
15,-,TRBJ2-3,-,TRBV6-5,CASSRVARSTDTQYF,TGTGCCAGCAGCCGGGTCGCGAGGAGCACAGATACGCAGTATTTT
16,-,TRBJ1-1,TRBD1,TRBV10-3,CAISDSMTGWGTEAFF,TGTGCCATCAGTGACTCTATGACAGGGTGGGGCACTGAAGCTTTCTTT
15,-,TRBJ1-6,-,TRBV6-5,CASSYDTGRNSPLHF,TGTGCCAGCAGTTACGACACTGGGAGAAATTCACCCCTCCACTTT
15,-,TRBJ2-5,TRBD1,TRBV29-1,CSVENPDRGQETQYF,TGCAGCGTTGAAAATCCGGACAGGGGCCAAGAGACCCAGTACTTC
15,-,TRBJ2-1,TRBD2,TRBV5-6,CASSFSAGASFQQFF,TGTGCCAGCAGCTTCTCAGCGGGGGCCTCTTTTCAGCAGTTCTTC
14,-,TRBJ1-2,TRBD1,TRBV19,CASSVGTGEYGYTF,TGTGCCAGTAGTGTCGGGACAGGGGAATATGGCTACACCTTC
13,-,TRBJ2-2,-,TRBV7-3,CASSFRDTGELFF,TGTGCCAGCAGCTTCCGGGACACCGGGGAGCTGTTTTTT
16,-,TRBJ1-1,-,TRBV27,CASSPSVGELNTEAFF,TGTGCCAGCAGTCCCTCCGTCGGGGAATTGAACACTGAAGCTTTCTTT
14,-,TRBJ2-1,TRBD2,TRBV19,CASGTSGGRNEQFF,TGTGCCAGTGGGACTAGCGGGGGGAGGAACGAGCAGTTCTTC
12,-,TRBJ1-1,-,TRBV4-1,CASSQVPGRAFF,TGCGCCAGCAGCCAAGTCCCAGGACGCGCTTTCTTT
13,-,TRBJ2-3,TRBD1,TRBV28,CASQTGRYDTQYF,TGTGCCAGCCAGACAGGGAGATATGATACGCAGTATTTT
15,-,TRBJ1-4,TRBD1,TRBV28,CASSYIRTGEEKLFF,TGTGCCAGCAGCTATATCAGGACAGGGGAAGAAAAACTGTTTTTT
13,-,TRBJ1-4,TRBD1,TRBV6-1,CASSTGVYEKLFF,TGTGCCAGCAGTACAGGGGTGTACGAAAAACTGTTTTTT
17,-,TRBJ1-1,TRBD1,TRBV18,CASSLFSGTGRGTEAFF,TGTGCCAGCTCACTTTTTTCCGGGACAGGGAGGGGCACTGAAGCTTTCTTT
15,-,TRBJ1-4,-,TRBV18,CASSSSGGFDEKLFF,TGTGCCAGCTCCTCGTCGGGCGGGTTTGACGAAAAACTGTTTTTT
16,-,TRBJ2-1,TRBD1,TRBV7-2,CASSLDRGLILNEQFF,TGTGCCAGCAGCTTAGATAGGGGGCTAATATTGAATGAGCAGTTCTTC
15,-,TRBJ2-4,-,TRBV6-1,CASSEWAGVQNIQYF,TGTGCCAGCAGTGAATGGGCAGGGGTCCAAAACATTCAGTACTTC
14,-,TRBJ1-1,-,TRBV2,CASMTSEWDTEAFF,TGTGCCAGCATGACTTCCGAATGGGACACTGAAGCTTTCTTT